Each of the 22 T cell receptor beta chains below was sequenced from the same sample in a study of tumor T cells in aggressive B-cell lymphoma. Using immunoSEQ multiplex PCR, the repertoire was profiled, and TCRdb retains in-frame clones only, with some absent. The table has 2,000 to 2,500 clones, roughly four fifths seen once. The source material was tumor tissue. These receptors were taken from an adult with diffuse large B cell lymphoma.

The rearrangement joins TRBV7-2 to TRBJ2-1; 8 bases are shared with TRBD2. This CDR3 region has 17 residues. The trim removed 4 bases at V and 2 bases at J, leaving 10 bases unmatched. Germline CDR1 reads SGHTA; CDR2 reads FQGNSA. CDR3 bases: TGTGCCAGCAGCTGGGGTTTCGGGAGGGATACCTACAATGAGCAGTTCTTC. Translation: CASSWGFGRDTYNEQFF.

The sample holds a few counts of this clone. The V gene is TRBV29-1, the J gene TRBJ2-7; the D gene is possibly TRBD1 (6 bases). This CDR3 has 14 residues. Germline CDR1 reads SQVTM; CDR2 reads ANQGSEA. Trimming removed 7 bases from V and 0 bases from J, with 16 bases in between. The CDR3 reads CSANGGGSSYEQYF. DNA for the CDR3: TGCAGCGCCAATGGGGGCGGCTCCTCCTACGAGCAGTACTTC.

This clone was recorded a few times. This rearrangement joins TRBV7-9 to TRBJ1-4; 9 bases fit TRBD1. Looked up from germline, CDR1 is SEHNR and CDR2 is FQNEAQ (reference sequence). The CDR3 has 15 amino acids. J gave up 5 bases and V 4 bases, and 5 bases lay outside the gene matches. CDR3 DNA sequence: TGTGCCAGCAGCTCACCCGGGACAGGGAATGAAAAACTGTTTTTT. Amino acids: CASSSPGTGNEKLFF.

This clone was seen a handful of times. The chain combines TRBV7-9 with TRBJ1-2; D uncertain. CDR1 SEHNR and CDR2 FQNEAQ come from the germline V gene (reference sequence). Trimming left V 5 bases short and J 8 bases short, with 15 bases between. This CDR3 has 13 residues. This chain's CDR3 is CASSPRREAGYTF. The CDR3 coding sequence is TGTGCCAGCAGCCCACGTCGGGAGGCAGGCTACACCTTC.

The rearrangement uses TRBV2 and TRBJ1-1; D possibly corresponds to TRBD1 (5 bases). The ends were cut back, 3 bases at V and 9 bases at J, with 17 bases in the middle. The CDR3 consists of 14 residues. Germline V lookup: CDR1 SNHLY, CDR2 FYNNEI. CDR3 bases: TGTGCCAGCAGTGAGGTGGCAGGGCGAACTAAAGCTTTCTTT. Translating gives CASSEVAGRTKAFF.

This sequence joins TRBV7-9 and TRBJ2-2, with 11 nucleotides matching TRBD2. The germline V gene has CDR1 SEHNR and CDR2 FQNEAQ (reference sequence). The CDR3 contains 16 residues. V was pared by 2 bases and J by 6 bases, with 5 bases of the junction left unmatched. Here the CDR3 DNA reads TGTGCCAGCAGCTTACTTACTAGCGGGAGCGCCGGGGAGCTGTTTTTT. This gives the protein CASSLLTSGSAGELFF.

The chain has TRBV28 and TRBJ2-4; 8 positions agree with TRBD1. The CDR3 is 15 residues long. Germline V gives CDR1 MDHEN, CDR2 SYDVKM. Losses at the gene ends were 4 bases for V and 8 bases for J; bases not matched to a gene: 10. The CDR3 DNA follows: TGTGCCAGCAGTTCCACAGGGGGGCGCGGGGACATTCAGTACTTC. Encoded protein: CASSSTGGRGDIQYF.

The rearrangement links TRBV28 to TRBJ2-7; 11 bases align to TRBD1. The germline gives CDR1 MDHEN, CDR2 SYDVKM. Unmatched junction bases numbered 16, after V lost 5 bases and J lost 4 bases. The CDR3 is 18 residues long. The CDR3 nucleotides read TGTGCCAGCAGTCCGAGCGGGGCTCGGACAGGGGGCTGGTACGAGCAGTACTTC. This translates into CASSPSGARTGGWYEQYF.

The V and J genes are TRBV4-1 and TRBJ2-4; 11 nucleotides agree with TRBD2. CDR3 size: 15 residues. Trimming took 0 bases from V and 7 from J; bases not matched to a gene: 2. Per the germline V gene, CDR1 is MGHRA and CDR2 is YSYEKL. The CDR3 region is CASSQELAGVNIQYF. The CDR3 DNA reads TGCGCCAGCAGCCAAGAACTAGCGGGAGTGAACATTCAGTACTTC.

The V gene is TRBV5-1, the J gene TRBJ2-1, with 7 bases fitting TRBD2. The CDR3 sequence is 14 residues long. Trimming cost V 7 bases and J 5 bases; bases outside gene matches: 9. CDR1 and CDR2 (germline): SGHRS, YFSETQ. This CDR3 reads CASRGLTANNEQFF. CDR3 in DNA: TGCGCCAGCCGGGGACTAACAGCTAACAATGAGCAGTTCTTC.

The chain uses TRBV7-8 and TRBJ1-6; D is uncertain. Germline V CDR1 and CDR2: SGHVS, FQNEAQ. V dropped 3 bases and J dropped 7 bases, with 13 bases sitting between them. This CDR3 comprises 15 residues. The CDR3 loop reads CASSFGDGINSPLHF. The CDR3 nucleotides are TGTGCCAGCAGCTTCGGCGACGGGATCAATTCACCCCTCCACTTT.

The chain combines TRBV28 with TRBJ2-1, with 7 positions matching TRBD2. J was trimmed by 8 bases and V by 5 bases; bases with no gene match: 15. The CDR3 spans 16 residues. Germline CDR1 is MDHEN and CDR2 is SYDVKM. This chain's CDR3 is CASSPSRGGSSYEQFF. The CDR3 bases are TGTGCCAGCAGTCCCTCTCGGGGCGGGAGCTCATATGAGCAGTTCTTC.

This chain connects TRBV7-8 to TRBJ2-7; possibly TRBD2 for D (7 bases). The germline V gene has CDR1 SGHVS and CDR2 FQNEAQ. Trimming cost V 0 bases and J 6 bases, with 12 bases left between them. The CDR3 length is 14 residues. CDR3 sequence (DNA): TGTGCCAGCAGCTTAGCACAGGGAGGGGCCGAGCAGTACTTC. Translation: CASSLAQGGAEQYF.

The rearrangement links TRBV5-6 to TRBJ2-5; TRBD1 matches at 8 bases. This CDR3 spans 14 amino acids. V was clipped by 3 bases and J by 5 bases; unmatched bases: 6. CDR1 is SGHDT and CDR2 is YYEEEE in the germline V gene. Here the CDR3 DNA reads TGTGCCAGCAGCTCGCAGGGGGCCGGGGAGACCCAGTACTTC. Amino acids: CASSSQGAGETQYF.

The gene calls are TRBV5-6 and TRBJ2-3; 14 bases fit TRBD2. Per the germline V gene, CDR1 is SGHDT and CDR2 is YYEEEE. This CDR3 is 17 amino acids long. Trimming removed 4 bases from V and 3 bases from J; junction bases left unmatched: 7. The CDR3 region is CASSPRGLAGGTDTQYF. The CDR3 DNA sequence: TGTGCCAGCAGCCCCCGCGGACTAGCGGGAGGAACAGATACGCAGTATTTT.

The rearrangement links TRBV6-1 to TRBJ2-1; 8 bases are a match to TRBD1. The CDR3 loop spans 14 amino acids. The V segment lost 10 bases and the J segment 7 bases; nucleotides outside the gene matches: 12. Germline-derived CDR1 and CDR2 are MNHNS and SASEGT. Here the CDR3 reads CAIKSGQGKNEQFF. DNA for the CDR3: TGTGCCATCAAGTCAGGACAGGGTAAAAATGAGCAGTTCTTC.

CDR3 nucleotides: TGTGCCAGTAGTACGCGACAGGGGGCCGCCAACACCGGGGAGCTGTTTTTT. As protein: CASSTRQGAANTGELFF. The rearrangement joins TRBV19 to TRBJ2-2; 10 bases match TRBD1. Trimming took 4 bases from V and 2 from J; bases not matched to a gene: 7. Germline-derived CDR1 and CDR2 are LNHDA and SQIVND (reference sequence). The CDR3 has 17 residues.

This rearrangement joins TRBV21-1 to TRBJ1-5; the table's TRBD1 call for D was not verified on the DNA. TRBV21-1 is recorded as a pseudogene. The CDR3 is made up of 13 amino acids. CDR3 sequence (DNA): TGTGCCAGCAGCAGCTACAGGGATCAGCCCCAGCATTTT. Translation: CASSSYRDQPQHF.

The chain uses TRBV9 and TRBJ1-5, with 8 bases matching TRBD1. Germline V CDR1 and CDR2: SGDLS, YYNGEE. This CDR3 region has 14 residues. V shed 5 bases and J 10 bases; nucleotides not matched to a gene: 11. CDR3 region: CASSEQGEGIPQHF. Written as DNA, the CDR3 is TGTGCCAGCAGTGAACAGGGGGAGGGAATTCCCCAGCATTTT.

The CDR3 protein is CAWSAEQGQPQHF. The CDR3 coding sequence is TGTGCCTGGAGTGCGGAGCAGGGACAGCCCCAGCATTTT. The gene calls are TRBV30 and TRBJ1-5, with D perhaps matching TRBD1 (5 bases). The CDR3 covers 13 residues. The germline V gene encodes CDR1 GTSNPN and CDR2 SVGIG (reference sequence). Trimming cost V 1 base and J 7 bases, with 11 bases left between them. The complete variable domain, with remaining parts taken from reference TRBV30 and TRBJ1-5, reads SQTIHQWPATLVQPVGSPLSLECTVEGTSNPNLYWYRQAAGRGLQLLFYSVGIGQISSEVPQNLSASRPQDRQFILSSKKLLLSDSGFYLCAWSAEQGQPQHFGDGTRLSIL.

This chain connects TRBV7-2 to TRBJ2-1; 9 nucleotides agree with TRBD2. Losses at the gene ends were 1 base for V and 10 bases for J; bases not matched to a gene: 5. The length of the CDR3 is 14 residues. CDR1 is SGHTA, CDR2 FQGNSA, per germline. The CDR3, as DNA: TGTGCCAGCAGCTTAGGTCCTAGCGGGGCCGAGCAGTTCTTC. As protein: CASSLGPSGAEQFF.

The count of this clone is one. This chain uses TRBV28 with TRBJ1-3; 9 bases line up with TRBD1. Germline CDR1 reads MDHEN; CDR2 reads SYDVKM. The CDR3 contains 15 residues. Trimming cost V 6 bases and J 4 bases; bases outside gene matches: 7. CDR3 region: CASRGAQGAGNTIYF. The CDR3 nucleotides read TGTGCCAGCAGAGGAGCACAGGGGGCCGGAAACACCATATATTTT.